This is a list of T cell receptor beta chains from one sample in a study of cytomegalovirus exposure and HLA in healthy donors. Sequencing was performed with immunoSEQ multiplex PCR; in TCRdb, only in-frame clones are kept and a portion is missing. The sample gives about 98,000 clones, about three quarters of which show up once; approximately 15% is in the top ten. The sample comprised PBMCs. The receptors were gathered from a man in his sixties in good health and CMV-seropositive. Each CDR3 is given with its conserved first and last residue. The order of the fields is J gene, CDR3 length, V gene, D gene, clone size, CDR3 DNA, CDR3 protein. D genes are given only for firm matches. Some rows mark clone size as missing; the rest say once, few, many or name a class of expanded clone.

j_gene: TRBJ2-2; len: 13; v_gene: TRBV28; d_gene: -; abundance: -; CDR3nt: TGTGCCAGCAGTTTAATAGCTACCGGGGAGCTGTTTTTT; CDR3aa: CASSLIATGELFF
j_gene: TRBJ1-1; len: 15; v_gene: TRBV2; d_gene: -; abundance: -; CDR3nt: TGTGCCAGCAGTGAAAGCGCTGTCTCGAACACTGAAGCTTTCTTT; CDR3aa: CASSESAVSNTEAFF
j_gene: TRBJ2-1; len: 15; v_gene: TRBV4-3; d_gene: TRBD2; abundance: -; CDR3nt: TGCGCCAGCAGCCTGACTAGCGGGGGTTTCGGGGAGCAGTTCTTC; CDR3aa: CASSLTSGGFGEQFF
j_gene: TRBJ2-2; len: 15; v_gene: TRBV7-3; d_gene: TRBD2; abundance: -; CDR3nt: TGTGCCAGCAGCTTAGGTAGCGGGGGCACCGGGGAGCTGTTTTTT; CDR3aa: CASSLGSGGTGELFF
j_gene: TRBJ1-4; len: 15; v_gene: TRBV4-3; d_gene: -; abundance: few; CDR3nt: TGCGCCAGCAGCCAAGATCGACAGACCTTTGAAAAACTGTTTTTT; CDR3aa: CASSQDRQTFEKLFF
j_gene: TRBJ1-2; len: 15; v_gene: TRBV6-5; d_gene: -; abundance: -; CDR3nt: TGTGCCAGCAGGCCCGCTCTTGGGGGGGCATCTGGCTACACCTTC; CDR3aa: CASRPALGGASGYTF
j_gene: TRBJ1-5; len: 18; v_gene: TRBV2; d_gene: TRBD1; abundance: -; CDR3nt: TGTGCCAGCAGTGAAGGATGGGACAGCTCCTATAGCAATCAGCCCCAGCATTTT; CDR3aa: CASSEGWDSSYSNQPQHF
j_gene: TRBJ2-1; len: 14; v_gene: TRBV27; d_gene: -; abundance: -; CDR3nt: TGTGCCAGCAGTTCTCTTTTGAGATACAATGAGCAGTTCTTC; CDR3aa: CASSSLLRYNEQFF
j_gene: TRBJ2-7; len: 15; v_gene: TRBV18; d_gene: TRBD1; abundance: -; CDR3nt: TGTGCCAGCTCGCCCGGACAGGGGTTTGGTTACGAGCAGTACTTC; CDR3aa: CASSPGQGFGYEQYF
j_gene: TRBJ1-2; len: 13; v_gene: TRBV7-8; d_gene: TRBD1; abundance: -; CDR3nt: TGTGCCAGCAGCCCGGGACAGGGGTCGCGCTACACCTTC; CDR3aa: CASSPGQGSRYTF
j_gene: TRBJ2-5; len: 14; v_gene: TRBV5-1; d_gene: -; abundance: -; CDR3nt: TGCGCCAGCAGCCGAGATCTGAACCAAGAGACCCAGTACTTC; CDR3aa: CASSRDLNQETQYF
j_gene: TRBJ2-7; len: 12; v_gene: TRBV2; d_gene: -; abundance: -; CDR3nt: TGTGCCAGCATGCGGGAACCCTACGAGCAGTACTTC; CDR3aa: CASMREPYEQYF
j_gene: TRBJ1-3; len: 14; v_gene: TRBV5-1; d_gene: -; abundance: -; CDR3nt: TGCGCCAGCAGCTTGGGGAGCTCTGGAAACACCATATATTTT; CDR3aa: CASSLGSSGNTIYF
j_gene: TRBJ2-2; len: 16; v_gene: TRBV5-1; d_gene: -; abundance: -; CDR3nt: TGCGCCAGCATCCGGGGCGGGGGCGAGAACACCGGGGAGCTGTTTTTT; CDR3aa: CASIRGGGENTGELFF
j_gene: TRBJ2-1; len: 15; v_gene: TRBV4-3; d_gene: -; abundance: -; CDR3nt: TGCGCCAGCAGCCGCCAGGCTAGCGCGTACAATGAGCAGTTCTTC; CDR3aa: CASSRQASAYNEQFF
j_gene: TRBJ2-5; len: 14; v_gene: TRBV28; d_gene: -; abundance: -; CDR3nt: TGTGCCAGCAGTTTAAGGGGGTTCCAAGAGACCCAGTACTTC; CDR3aa: CASSLRGFQETQYF
j_gene: TRBJ2-7; len: 14; v_gene: TRBV29-1; d_gene: TRBD2; abundance: -; CDR3nt: TGCAGCGCCCGGGGGGGGGTTGGTAACTACGAGCAGTACTTC; CDR3aa: CSARGGVGNYEQYF
j_gene: TRBJ2-7; len: 20; v_gene: TRBV21-1; d_gene: -; abundance: -; CDR3nt: TGTGCCAGCAGCAAAGCTCCGGGGCAGGGGCTCTGGGCGGCCCACTACGAGCAGTACTTC; CDR3aa: CASSKAPGQGLWAAHYEQYF
j_gene: TRBJ2-7; len: 13; v_gene: TRBV25-1; d_gene: -; abundance: -; CDR3nt: TGTGCCAGCAGTGAAGGGGGCACCTACGAGCAGTACTTC; CDR3aa: CASSEGGTYEQYF
j_gene: TRBJ2-7; len: 16; v_gene: TRBV5-4; d_gene: TRBD2; abundance: -; CDR3nt: TGTGCCAGCAGCTCCCCGGGACTAGCGGGGGTCTACGAGCAGTACTTC; CDR3aa: CASSSPGLAGVYEQYF
j_gene: TRBJ1-2; len: 15; v_gene: TRBV4-1; d_gene: TRBD1; abundance: -; CDR3nt: TGCGCCAGCAGCCAAGAACAGGGGGCCCGGTATGGCTACACCTTC; CDR3aa: CASSQEQGARYGYTF
j_gene: TRBJ2-3; len: 17; v_gene: TRBV18; d_gene: -; abundance: -; CDR3nt: TGTGCCAGCTCACCCCTTGGCGGGGGCACTAGCACAGATACGCAGTATTTT; CDR3aa: CASSPLGGGTSTDTQYF
j_gene: TRBJ2-4; len: 18; v_gene: TRBV27; d_gene: TRBD1; abundance: -; CDR3nt: TGTGCCAGCAGTCAGGACAGGGAGTTTAATGACATCAAAAACATTCAGTACTTC; CDR3aa: CASSQDREFNDIKNIQYF
j_gene: TRBJ1-1; len: 12; v_gene: TRBV7-8; d_gene: TRBD1; abundance: -; CDR3nt: TGTGCCAGCAGCATTACAGGGGAAACGGCTTTCTTT; CDR3aa: CASSITGETAFF
j_gene: TRBJ1-1; len: 18; v_gene: TRBV5-1; d_gene: TRBD1; abundance: -; CDR3nt: TGCGCCAGCAGCCCCGGGACAGGGGGATATGGGTCAAACACTGAAGCTTTCTTT; CDR3aa: CASSPGTGGYGSNTEAFF
j_gene: TRBJ2-3; len: 14; v_gene: TRBV25-1; d_gene: -; abundance: few; CDR3nt: TGTGCCAGCAGTGAACAGGTTAGCACAGATACGCAGTATTTT; CDR3aa: CASSEQVSTDTQYF
j_gene: TRBJ2-2; len: 16; v_gene: TRBV10-2; d_gene: TRBD1; abundance: -; CDR3nt: TGCGCCAGCAGCCTGACAGGGGGCGTGAACACCGGGGAGCTGTTTTTT; CDR3aa: CASSLTGGVNTGELFF
j_gene: TRBJ2-6; len: 15; v_gene: TRBV10-3; d_gene: TRBD2; abundance: -; CDR3nt: TGTGCCATCAGTCCCGGGGGGACTGGGGCCAACGTCCTGACTTTC; CDR3aa: CAISPGGTGANVLTF
j_gene: TRBJ1-1; len: 14; v_gene: TRBV29-1; d_gene: TRBD1; abundance: few; CDR3nt: TGCAGCGTTCCCTTGGGACAGGTGAACACTGAAGCTTTCTTT; CDR3aa: CSVPLGQVNTEAFF
j_gene: TRBJ1-4; len: 16; v_gene: TRBV6-1; d_gene: -; abundance: -; CDR3nt: TGTGCCAGCAGTGCCAGGATCGTTGCAACTAATGAAAAACTGTTTTTT; CDR3aa: CASSARIVATNEKLFF
j_gene: TRBJ1-5; len: 15; v_gene: TRBV6-1; d_gene: -; abundance: -; CDR3nt: TGTGCCAGCAGTGTTGGTAGCCCGGGCAATCAGCCCCAGCATTTT; CDR3aa: CASSVGSPGNQPQHF